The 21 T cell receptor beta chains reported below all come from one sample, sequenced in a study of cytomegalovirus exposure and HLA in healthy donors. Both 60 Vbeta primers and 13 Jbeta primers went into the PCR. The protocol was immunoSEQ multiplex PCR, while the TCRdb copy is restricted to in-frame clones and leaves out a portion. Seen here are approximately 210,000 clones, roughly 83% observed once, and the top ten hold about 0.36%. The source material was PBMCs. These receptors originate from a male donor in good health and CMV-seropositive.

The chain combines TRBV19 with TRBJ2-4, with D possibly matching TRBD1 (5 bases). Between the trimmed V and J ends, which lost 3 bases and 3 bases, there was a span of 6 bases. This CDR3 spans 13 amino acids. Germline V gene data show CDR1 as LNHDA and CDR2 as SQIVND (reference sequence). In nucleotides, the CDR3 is TGTGCCAGTAGTATGCAGGGCAAAAACATTCAGTACTTC. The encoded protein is CASSMQGKNIQYF.

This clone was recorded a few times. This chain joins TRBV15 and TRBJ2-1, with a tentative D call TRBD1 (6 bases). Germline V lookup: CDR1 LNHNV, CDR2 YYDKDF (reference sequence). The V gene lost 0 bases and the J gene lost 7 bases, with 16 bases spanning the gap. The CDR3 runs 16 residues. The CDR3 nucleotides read TGTGCCACCAGCAGAGAAGGTCTAGGAAGGGGGAATGAGCAGTTCTTC. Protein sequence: CATSREGLGRGNEQFF.

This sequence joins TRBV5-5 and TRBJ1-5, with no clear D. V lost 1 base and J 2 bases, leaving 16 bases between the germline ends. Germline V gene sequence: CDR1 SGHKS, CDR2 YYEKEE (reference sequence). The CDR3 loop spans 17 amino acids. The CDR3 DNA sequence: TGTGCCAGCAGCTTGCGGCAGACGGTGGGAGGCAATCAGCCCCAGCATTTT. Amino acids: CASSLRQTVGGNQPQHF. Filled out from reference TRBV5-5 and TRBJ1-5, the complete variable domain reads DAGVTQSPTHLIKTRGQQVTLRCSPISGHKSVSWYQQVLGQGPQFIFQYYEKEERGRGNFPDRFSARQFPNYSSELNVNALLLGDSALYLCASSLRQTVGGNQPQHFGDGTRLSIL.

Here the CDR3 reads CASSLVGSLRGEQFF. The CDR3 bases are TGTGCCAGCAGCTTAGTTGGCAGCTTGAGAGGTGAGCAGTTCTTC. The chain uses TRBV7-9 and TRBJ2-1; D unclear. Germline CDR1 is SEHNR and CDR2 is FQNEAQ (reference sequence). Trimming removed 1 base from V and 9 bases from J, with 16 bases in between. CDR3 length: 15 amino acids.

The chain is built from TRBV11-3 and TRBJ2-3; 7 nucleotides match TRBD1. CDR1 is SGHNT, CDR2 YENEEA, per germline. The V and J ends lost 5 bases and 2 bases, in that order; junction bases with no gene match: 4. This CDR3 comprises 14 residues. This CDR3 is CASSGTGATDTQYF. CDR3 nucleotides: TGTGCCAGCAGCGGTACAGGGGCCACAGATACGCAGTATTTT.

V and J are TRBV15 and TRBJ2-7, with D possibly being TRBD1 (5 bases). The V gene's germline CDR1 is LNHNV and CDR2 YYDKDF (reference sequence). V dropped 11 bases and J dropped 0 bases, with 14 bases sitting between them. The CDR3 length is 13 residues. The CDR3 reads CASRTSSSYEQYF. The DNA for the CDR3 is TGTGCCTCCCGGACATCCAGCTCCTACGAGCAGTACTTC.

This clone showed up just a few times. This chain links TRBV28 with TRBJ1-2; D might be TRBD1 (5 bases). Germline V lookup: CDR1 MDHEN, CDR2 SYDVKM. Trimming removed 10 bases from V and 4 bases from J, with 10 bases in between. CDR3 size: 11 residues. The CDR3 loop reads CATQGLYGYTF. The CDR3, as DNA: TGTGCCACGCAGGGCCTCTATGGCTACACCTTC.

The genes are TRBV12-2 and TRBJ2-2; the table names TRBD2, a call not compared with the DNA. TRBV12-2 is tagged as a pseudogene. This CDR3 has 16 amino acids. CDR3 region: CASRSRTSGRTGELFF. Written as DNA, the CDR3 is TGTGCAAGTCGCTCCCGGACTAGCGGTCGCACCGGGGAGCTGTTTTTT.

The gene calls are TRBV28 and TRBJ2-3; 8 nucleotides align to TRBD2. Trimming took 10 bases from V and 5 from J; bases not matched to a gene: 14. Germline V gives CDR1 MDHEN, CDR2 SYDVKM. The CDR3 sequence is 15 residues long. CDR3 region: CATILGGALLDTQYF. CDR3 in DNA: TGTGCCACCATCCTCGGGGGGGCCTTATTAGATACGCAGTATTTT. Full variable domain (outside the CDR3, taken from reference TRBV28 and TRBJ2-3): DVKVTQSSRYLVKRTGEKVFLECVQDMDHENMFWYRQDPGLGLRLIYFSYDVKMKEKGDIPEGYSVSREKKERFSLILESASTNQTSMYLCATILGGALLDTQYFGPGTRLTVL.

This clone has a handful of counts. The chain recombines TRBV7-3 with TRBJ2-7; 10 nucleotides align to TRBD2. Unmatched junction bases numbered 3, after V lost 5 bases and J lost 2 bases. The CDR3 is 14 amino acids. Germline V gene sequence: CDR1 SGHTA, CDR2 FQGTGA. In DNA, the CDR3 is TGTGCCAGCAGCATAGCGGGAGGACCCTACGAGCAGTACTTC. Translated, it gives CASSIAGGPYEQYF.

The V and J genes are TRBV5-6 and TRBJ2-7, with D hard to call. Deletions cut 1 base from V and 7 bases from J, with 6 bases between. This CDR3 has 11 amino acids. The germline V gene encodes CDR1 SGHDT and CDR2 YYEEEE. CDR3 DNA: TGTGCCAGCAGCTTGACCGGGGAGCAGTACTTC. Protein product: CASSLTGEQYF. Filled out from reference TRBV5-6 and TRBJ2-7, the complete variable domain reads DAGVTQSPTHLIKTRGQQVTLRCSPKSGHDTVSWYQQALGQGPQFIFQYYEEEERQRGNFPDRFSGHQFPNYSSELNVNALLLGDSALYLCASSLTGEQYFGPGTRLTVT.

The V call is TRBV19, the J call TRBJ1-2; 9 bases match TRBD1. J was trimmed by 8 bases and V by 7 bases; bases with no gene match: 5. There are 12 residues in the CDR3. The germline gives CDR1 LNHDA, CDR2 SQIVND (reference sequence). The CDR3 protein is CASNGQGNGYTF. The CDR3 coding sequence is TGTGCCAGTAACGGACAGGGGAACGGCTACACCTTC.

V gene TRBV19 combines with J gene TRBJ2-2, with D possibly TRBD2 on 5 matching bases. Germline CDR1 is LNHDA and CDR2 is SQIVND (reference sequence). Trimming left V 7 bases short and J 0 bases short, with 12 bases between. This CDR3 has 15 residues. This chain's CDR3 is CASTRGYANTGELFF. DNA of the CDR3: TGTGCCAGTACACGGGGTTACGCGAACACCGGGGAGCTGTTTTTT.

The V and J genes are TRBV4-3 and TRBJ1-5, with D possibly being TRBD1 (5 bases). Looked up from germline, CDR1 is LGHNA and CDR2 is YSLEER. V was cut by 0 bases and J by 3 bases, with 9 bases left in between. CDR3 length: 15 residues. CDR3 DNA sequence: TGCGCCAGCAGCCAAGACCCGGGGGTCAATCAGCCCCAGCATTTT. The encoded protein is CASSQDPGVNQPQHF.

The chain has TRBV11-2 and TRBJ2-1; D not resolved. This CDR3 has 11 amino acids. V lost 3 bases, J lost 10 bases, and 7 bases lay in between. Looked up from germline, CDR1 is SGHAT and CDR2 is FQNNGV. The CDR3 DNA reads TGTGCCAGCAGCTTTTATGAGGAGCAGTTCTTC. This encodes CASSFYEEQFF.

The CDR3 region has the DNA TGTGCCAGTAGTATAGCCCGCGGAGGCGTAATAGTCGAGTGGTTCTTC. This sequence encodes CASSIARGGVIVEWFF. The V and J genes are TRBV19 and TRBJ2-1; tentative D call: TRBD2 (5 bases). This CDR3 region has 16 residues. Germline V gene data show CDR1 as LNHDA and CDR2 as SQIVND (reference sequence). The germline V and J ends were trimmed by 1 base and 15 bases, with 25 bases remaining between them. The full variable domain, in which reference TRBV19 and TRBJ2-1 provide the parts outside the CDR3, is DGGITQSPKYLFRKEGQNVTLSCEQNLNHDAMYWYRQDPGQGLRLIYYSQIVNDFQKGDIAEGYSVSREKKESFPLTVTSAQKNPTAFYLCASSIARGGVIVEWFFGPGTRLTVL.

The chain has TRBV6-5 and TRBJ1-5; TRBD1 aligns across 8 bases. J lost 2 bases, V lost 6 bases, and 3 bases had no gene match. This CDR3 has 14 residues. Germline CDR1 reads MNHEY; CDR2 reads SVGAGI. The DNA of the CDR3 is TGTGCCAGCAGCTCGACAGGGGGCAATCAGCCCCAGCATTTT. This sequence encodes CASSSTGGNQPQHF.

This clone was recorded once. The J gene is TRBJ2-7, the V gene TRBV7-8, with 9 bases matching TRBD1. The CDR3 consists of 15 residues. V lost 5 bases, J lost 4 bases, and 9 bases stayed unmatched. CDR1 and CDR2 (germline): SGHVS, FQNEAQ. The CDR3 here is CASSTRQGGLYEQYF. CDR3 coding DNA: TGTGCCAGCAGCACCAGACAGGGGGGTCTGTACGAGCAGTACTTC. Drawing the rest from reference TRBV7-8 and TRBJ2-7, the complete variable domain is GAGVSQSPRYKVAKRGQDVALRCDPISGHVSLFWYQQALGQGPEFLTYFQNEAQLDKSGLPSDRFFAERPEGSVSTLKIQRTQQEDSAVYLCASSTRQGGLYEQYFGPGTRLTVT.

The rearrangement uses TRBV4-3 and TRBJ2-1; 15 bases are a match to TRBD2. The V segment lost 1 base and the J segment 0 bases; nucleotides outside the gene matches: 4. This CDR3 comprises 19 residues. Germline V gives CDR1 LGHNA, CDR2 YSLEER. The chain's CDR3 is CASSQGTSGGASSYNEQFF. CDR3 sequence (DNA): TGCGCCAGCAGCCAAGGGACTAGCGGGGGGGCCAGCTCCTACAATGAGCAGTTCTTC.

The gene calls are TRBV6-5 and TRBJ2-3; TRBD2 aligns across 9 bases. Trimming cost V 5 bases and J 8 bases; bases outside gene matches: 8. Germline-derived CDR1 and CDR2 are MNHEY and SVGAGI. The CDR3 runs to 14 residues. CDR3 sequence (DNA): TGTGCCAGCAGTCTTCGCGGGGGGGCCTCTACGCAGTATTTT. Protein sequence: CASSLRGGASTQYF.

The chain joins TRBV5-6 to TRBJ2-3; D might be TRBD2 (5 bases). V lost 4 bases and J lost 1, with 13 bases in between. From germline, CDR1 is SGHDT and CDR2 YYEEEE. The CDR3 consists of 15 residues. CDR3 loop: CASSGRRVGTDTQYF. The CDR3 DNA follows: TGTGCCAGCAGCGGGAGACGGGTGGGCACAGATACGCAGTATTTT.